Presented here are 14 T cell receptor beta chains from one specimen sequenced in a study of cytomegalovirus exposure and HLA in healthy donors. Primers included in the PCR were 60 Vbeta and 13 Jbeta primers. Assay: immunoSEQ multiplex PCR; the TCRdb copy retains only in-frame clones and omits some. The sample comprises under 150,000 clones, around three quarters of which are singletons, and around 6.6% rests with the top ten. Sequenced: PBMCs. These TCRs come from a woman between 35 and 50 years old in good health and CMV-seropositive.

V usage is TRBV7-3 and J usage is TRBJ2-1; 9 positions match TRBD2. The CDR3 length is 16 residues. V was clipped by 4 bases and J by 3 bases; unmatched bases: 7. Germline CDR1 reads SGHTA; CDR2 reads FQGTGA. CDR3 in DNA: TGTGCCAGCAGCTCGGGACTAGCATCGGGCTACAATGAGCAGTTCTTC. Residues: CASSSGLASGYNEQFF.

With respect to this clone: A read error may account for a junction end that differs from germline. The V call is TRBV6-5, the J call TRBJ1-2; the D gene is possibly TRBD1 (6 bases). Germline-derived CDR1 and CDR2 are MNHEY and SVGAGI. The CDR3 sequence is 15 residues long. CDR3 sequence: CARSLGTNGNYGYTF. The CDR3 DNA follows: TGTGCCCGCAGTTTGGGGACAAATGGAAACTATGGCTACACCTTC.

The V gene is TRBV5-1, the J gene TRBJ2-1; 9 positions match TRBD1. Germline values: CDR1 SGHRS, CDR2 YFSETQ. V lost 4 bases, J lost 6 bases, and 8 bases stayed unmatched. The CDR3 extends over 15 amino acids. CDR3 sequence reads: CASSPGTGGPNEQFF. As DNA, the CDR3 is TGCGCCAGCAGCCCCGGTACAGGGGGCCCCAATGAGCAGTTCTTC.

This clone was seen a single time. The CDR3 reads CASSSIGRLNTEAFF. Here the CDR3 DNA reads TGCGCCAGCAGCTCCATAGGCAGGCTGAACACTGAAGCTTTCTTT. The gene calls are TRBV5-1 and TRBJ1-1; D unclear. Trimming shortened V by 3 bases and J by 0 bases, and 12 bases separated the two germline ends. CDR1 and CDR2 (germline): SGHRS, YFSETQ. The CDR3 runs to 15 residues.

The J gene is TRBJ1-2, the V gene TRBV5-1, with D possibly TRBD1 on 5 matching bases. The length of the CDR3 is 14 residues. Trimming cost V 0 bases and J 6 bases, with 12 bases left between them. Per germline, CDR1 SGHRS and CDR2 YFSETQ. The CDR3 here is CASSLAQDGDGYTF. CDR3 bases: TGCGCCAGCAGCTTGGCACAGGACGGTGATGGCTACACCTTC.

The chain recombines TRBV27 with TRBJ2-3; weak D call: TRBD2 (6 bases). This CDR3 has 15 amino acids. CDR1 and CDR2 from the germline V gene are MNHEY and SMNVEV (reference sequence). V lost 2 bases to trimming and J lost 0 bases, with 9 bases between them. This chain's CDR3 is CASSLVGRSTDTQYF. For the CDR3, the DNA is TGTGCCAGCAGTTTAGTCGGGAGAAGCACAGATACGCAGTATTTT.

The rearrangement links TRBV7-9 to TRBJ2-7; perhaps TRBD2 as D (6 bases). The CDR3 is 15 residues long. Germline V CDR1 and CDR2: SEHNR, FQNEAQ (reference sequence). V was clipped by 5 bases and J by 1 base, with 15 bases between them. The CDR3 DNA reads TGTGCCAGCAGCCACCCTTCGCGGGGTTCCTACGAGCAGTACTTC. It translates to CASSHPSRGSYEQYF.

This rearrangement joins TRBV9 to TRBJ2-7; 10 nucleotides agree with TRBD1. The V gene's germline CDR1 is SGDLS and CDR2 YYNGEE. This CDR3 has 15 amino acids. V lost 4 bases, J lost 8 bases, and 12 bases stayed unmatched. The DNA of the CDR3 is TGTGCCAGCAGCCCTTCCGGGACAGGGGCCCTAAAGCAGTACTTC. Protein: CASSPSGTGALKQYF.

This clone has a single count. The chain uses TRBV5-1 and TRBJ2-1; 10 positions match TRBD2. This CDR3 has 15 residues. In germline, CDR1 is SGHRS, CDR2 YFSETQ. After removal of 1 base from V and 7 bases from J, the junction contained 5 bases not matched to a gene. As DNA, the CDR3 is TGCGCCAGCAGCTTGATAGCGGGAGGAAGGAATGAGCAGTTCTTC. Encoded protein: CASSLIAGGRNEQFF.

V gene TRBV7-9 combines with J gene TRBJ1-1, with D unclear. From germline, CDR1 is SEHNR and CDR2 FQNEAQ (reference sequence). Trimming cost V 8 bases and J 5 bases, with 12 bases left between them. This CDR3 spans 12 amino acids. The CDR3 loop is CASGREGTEAFF. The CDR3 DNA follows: TGTGCCAGCGGGCGGGAAGGGACTGAAGCTTTCTTT.

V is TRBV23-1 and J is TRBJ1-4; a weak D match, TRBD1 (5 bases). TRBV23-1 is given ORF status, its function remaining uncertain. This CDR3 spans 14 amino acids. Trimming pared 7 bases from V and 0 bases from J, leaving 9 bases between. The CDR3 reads CASTAGTTNEKLFF. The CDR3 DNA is TGCGCCAGCACGGCAGGGACAACTAATGAAAAACTGTTTTTT.

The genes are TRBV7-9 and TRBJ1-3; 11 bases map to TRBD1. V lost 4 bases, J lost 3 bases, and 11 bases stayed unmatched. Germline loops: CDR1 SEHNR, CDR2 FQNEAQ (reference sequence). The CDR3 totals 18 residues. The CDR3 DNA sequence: TGTGCCAGCAGCTCGGGACAGGGGGGTCGCGTTAATGGAAACACCATATATTTT. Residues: CASSSGQGGRVNGNTIYF.

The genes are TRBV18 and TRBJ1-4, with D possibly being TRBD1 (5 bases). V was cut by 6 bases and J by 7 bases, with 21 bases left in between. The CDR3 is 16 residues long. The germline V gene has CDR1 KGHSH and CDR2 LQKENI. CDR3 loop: CASSQQSWQGGEKLFF. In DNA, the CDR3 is TGTGCCAGCTCTCAACAAAGTTGGCAGGGAGGTGAAAAACTGTTTTTT.

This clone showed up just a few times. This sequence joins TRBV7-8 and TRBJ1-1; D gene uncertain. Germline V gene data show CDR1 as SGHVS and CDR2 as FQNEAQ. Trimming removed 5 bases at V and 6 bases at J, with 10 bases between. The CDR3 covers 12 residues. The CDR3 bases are TGTGCCAGCAGCCCCTGGAGGGCTGAAGCTTTCTTT. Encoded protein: CASSPWRAEAFF.